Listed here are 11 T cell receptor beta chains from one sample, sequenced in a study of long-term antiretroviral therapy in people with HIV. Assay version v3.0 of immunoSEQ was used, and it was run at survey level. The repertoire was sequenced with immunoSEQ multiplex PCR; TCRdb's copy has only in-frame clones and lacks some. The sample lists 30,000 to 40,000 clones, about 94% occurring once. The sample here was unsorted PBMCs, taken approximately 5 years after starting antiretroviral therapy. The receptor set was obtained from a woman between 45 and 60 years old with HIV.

The CDR3: CASSKTANTEAFF. CDR3 nucleotide sequence: TGCGCCAGCAGCAAGACAGCGAACACTGAAGCTTTCTTT. This chain joins TRBV5-1 and TRBJ1-1, with D perhaps TRBD1 (5 bases). Germline CDR1 and CDR2: SGHRS and YFSETQ. CDR3 length: 13 residues. Trimming removed 4 bases at V and 1 base at J, with 8 bases between.

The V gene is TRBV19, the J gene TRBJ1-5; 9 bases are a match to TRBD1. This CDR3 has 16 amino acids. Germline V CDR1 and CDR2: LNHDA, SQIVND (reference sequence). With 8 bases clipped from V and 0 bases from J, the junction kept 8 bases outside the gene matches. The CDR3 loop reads CASSRTGGRSNQPQHF. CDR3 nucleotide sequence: TGTGCCAGTTCAAGAACAGGGGGCCGTAGCAATCAGCCCCAGCATTTT. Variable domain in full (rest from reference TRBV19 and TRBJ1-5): DGGITQSPKYLFRKEGQNVTLSCEQNLNHDAMYWYRQDPGQGLRLIYYSQIVNDFQKGDIAEGYSVSREKKESFPLTVTSAQKNPTAFYLCASSRTGGRSNQPQHFGDGTRLSIL.

DNA of the CDR3: TGCGCCAGCAGTGAGACAGGCGGAGAAGAAGCTTTCTTT. It specifies CASSETGGEEAFF. The chain couples TRBV10-1 to TRBJ1-1; TRBD1 might be the D (5 bases). The length of the CDR3 is 13 residues. Trimming removed 2 bases from V and 8 bases from J, with 12 bases in between. The V gene's germline CDR1 is WNHNN and CDR2 SYGVQD (reference sequence).

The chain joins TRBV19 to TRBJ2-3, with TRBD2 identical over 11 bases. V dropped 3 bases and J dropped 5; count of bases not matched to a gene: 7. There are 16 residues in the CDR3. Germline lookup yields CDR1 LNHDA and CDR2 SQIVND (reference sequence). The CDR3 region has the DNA TGTGCCAGTAGTATTGGGGTTAGCGGGGGGGTAGATACGCAGTATTTT. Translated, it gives CASSIGVSGGVDTQYF.

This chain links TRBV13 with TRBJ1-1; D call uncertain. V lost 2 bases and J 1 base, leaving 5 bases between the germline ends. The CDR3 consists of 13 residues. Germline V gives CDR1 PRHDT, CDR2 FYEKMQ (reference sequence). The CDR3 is CASSLYTNTEAFF. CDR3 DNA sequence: TGTGCCAGCAGCTTATACACGAACACTGAAGCTTTCTTT. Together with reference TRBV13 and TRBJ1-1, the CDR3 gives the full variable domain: AAGVIQSPRHLIKEKRETATLKCYPIPRHDTVYWYQQGPGQDPQFLISFYEKMQSDKGSIPDRFSAQQFSDYHSELNMSSLELGDSALYFCASSLYTNTEAFFGQGTRLTVV.

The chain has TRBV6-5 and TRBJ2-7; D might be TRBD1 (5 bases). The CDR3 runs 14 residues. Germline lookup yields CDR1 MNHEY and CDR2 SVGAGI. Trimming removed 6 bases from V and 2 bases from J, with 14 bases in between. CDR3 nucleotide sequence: TGTGCCAGCAGCCAGGGAATTGGTGCCTACGAGCAGTACTTC. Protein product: CASSQGIGAYEQYF.

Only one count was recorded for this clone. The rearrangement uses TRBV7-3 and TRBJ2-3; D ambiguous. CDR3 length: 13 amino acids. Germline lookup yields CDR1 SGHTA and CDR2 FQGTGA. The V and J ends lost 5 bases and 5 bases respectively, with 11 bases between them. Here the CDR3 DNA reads TGTGCCAGCAGCATAAGAAAGGGAGATACGCAGTATTTT. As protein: CASSIRKGDTQYF.

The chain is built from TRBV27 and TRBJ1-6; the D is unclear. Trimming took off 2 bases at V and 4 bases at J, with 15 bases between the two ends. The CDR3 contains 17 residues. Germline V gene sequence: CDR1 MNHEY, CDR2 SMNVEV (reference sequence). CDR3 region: CASSLVSERHYNSPLHF. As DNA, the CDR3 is TGTGCCAGCAGTTTAGTTTCTGAGAGACATTATAATTCACCCCTCCACTTT.

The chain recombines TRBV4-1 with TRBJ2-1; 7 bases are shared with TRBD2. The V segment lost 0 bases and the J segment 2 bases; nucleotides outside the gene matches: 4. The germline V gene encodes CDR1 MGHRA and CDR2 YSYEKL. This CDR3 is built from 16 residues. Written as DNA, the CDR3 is TGCGCCAGCAGCCAAGATAACGGGGGGACCTACAATGAGCAGTTCTTC. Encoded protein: CASSQDNGGTYNEQFF.

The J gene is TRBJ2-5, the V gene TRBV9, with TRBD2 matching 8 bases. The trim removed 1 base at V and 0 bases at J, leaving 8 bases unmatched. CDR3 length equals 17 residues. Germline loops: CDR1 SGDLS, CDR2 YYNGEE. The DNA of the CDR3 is TGTGCCAGCAGCGTACTATACGGGGGGGGAAACCAAGAGACCCAGTACTTC. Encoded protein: CASSVLYGGGNQETQYF.

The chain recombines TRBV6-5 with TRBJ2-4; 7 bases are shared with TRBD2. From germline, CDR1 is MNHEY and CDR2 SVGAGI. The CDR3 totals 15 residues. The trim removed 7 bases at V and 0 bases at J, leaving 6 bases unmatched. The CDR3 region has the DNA TGTGCCAGCAACGGACGGGAGGAAGCCAAAAACATTCAGTACTTC. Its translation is CASNGREEAKNIQYF.